This TCR beta chain comes out of a study of CD8+ T cells in alopecia areata. As for the study in general: Treatment of the treated patients consisted of oral tofacitinib, 5 to 10 mg twice daily.

RNA was isolated and reverse transcribed to cDNA, the sequencing template. Sequencing used immunoSEQ multiplex PCR; TCRdb keeps in-frame clones, though not all of them. The sample includes some 110,000 clones, approximately 38% of them seen just once. The CDR3 totals 13 residues. V lost 7 bases to trimming and J lost 5 bases; unmatched junction nucleotides: 7. Per the germline V gene, CDR1 is SQVTM and CDR2 is ANQGSEA. The sequence was obtained from a human donor with alopecia areata. Sequencing input: CD4+ T cells sorted from blood. The chain employs TRBV29-1 and TRBJ2-5; the match to TRBD2 covers 10 bases. CDR3 amino acids: CSAKLAGTETQYF. The CDR3 DNA sequence: TGCAGCGCCAAACTAGCGGGAACGGAGACCCAGTACTTC.